These T cell receptor beta chains were read from a single sample in a study of graft-versus-host responses after intestinal transplantation. Data came from immunoSEQ multiplex PCR; TCRdb stores just in-frame clones and leaves some out. The sample gives over 85,000 clones, around 92% of which show up once; over 0.15% is in the top ten. For these receptors, no antigen is known. The sample consisted of unstimulated CD4+ T cells sorted from spleen or lymph node cells, taken before transplant. These receptors were taken from a human donor who was the organ donor for an intestinal transplant. CDR3s include the opening cysteine and the closing phenylalanine or tryptophan. D genes are given only for firm matches. Some rows have no size entry. The others give once, few or many, or a class for an expanded clone.

d_call: -; j_call: TRBJ1-5; v_call: TRBV7-9; clone_size: -; cdr3_nt: TGTGCCAGCGCTTCCTTCCGACAGAGCAATCAGCCCCAGCATTTT; cdr3_aa: CASASFRQSNQPQHF
d_call: TRBD1; j_call: TRBJ2-7; v_call: TRBV28; clone_size: -; cdr3_nt: TGTGCCAGCAGTTTATCGGGACAGGGCTCCTACGAGCAGTACTTC; cdr3_aa: CASSLSGQGSYEQYF
d_call: TRBD1; j_call: TRBJ1-1; v_call: TRBV19; clone_size: -; cdr3_nt: TGTGCCAGTAGCAGGCCAGGGGGGATGAACACTGAAGCTTTCTTT; cdr3_aa: CASSRPGGMNTEAFF
d_call: TRBD1; j_call: TRBJ1-2; v_call: TRBV28; clone_size: -; cdr3_nt: TGTGCCAGCAGACCACTTGACAGGGTTAACTATGGCTACACCTTC; cdr3_aa: CASRPLDRVNYGYTF
d_call: TRBD1; j_call: TRBJ1-3; v_call: TRBV19; clone_size: -; cdr3_nt: TGTGCCAGTAGTCCGGACAGGGTTCCTGGAAACACCATATATTTT; cdr3_aa: CASSPDRVPGNTIYF
d_call: TRBD1; j_call: TRBJ1-1; v_call: TRBV11-2; clone_size: once; cdr3_nt: TGTGCCAGCAGCATGGACAGGATGAACACTGAAGCTTTCTTT; cdr3_aa: CASSMDRMNTEAFF
d_call: -; j_call: TRBJ2-3; v_call: TRBV5-1; clone_size: -; cdr3_nt: TGCGCCAGCAGCTTGGATTTTCAGGGATCACCCACAGATACGCAGTATTTT; cdr3_aa: CASSLDFQGSPTDTQYF
d_call: -; j_call: TRBJ1-5; v_call: TRBV7-2; clone_size: -; cdr3_nt: TGTGCCAGCAGTTACGGGTCCCTTCAAAATCAGCCCCAGCATTTT; cdr3_aa: CASSYGSLQNQPQHF
d_call: -; j_call: TRBJ2-1; v_call: TRBV5-1; clone_size: -; cdr3_nt: TGCGCCAGCGGGACTTCTAACAATGAGCAGTTCTTC; cdr3_aa: CASGTSNNEQFF
d_call: -; j_call: TRBJ1-6; v_call: TRBV7-9; clone_size: -; cdr3_nt: TGTGCCAGCAGCACCCAGACGAGCACAGCCCACTTT; cdr3_aa: CASSTQTSTAHF
d_call: TRBD1; j_call: TRBJ1-3; v_call: TRBV5-6; clone_size: few; cdr3_nt: TGTGCCAGCACTCGGCAGGGGGCTGGAAACACCATATATTTT; cdr3_aa: CASTRQGAGNTIYF
d_call: -; j_call: TRBJ1-1; v_call: TRBV2; clone_size: once; cdr3_nt: TGTGCCAGCAGTGAAGTTCTAGGTAGGACTGAAGCTTTCTTT; cdr3_aa: CASSEVLGRTEAFF
d_call: -; j_call: TRBJ1-2; v_call: TRBV29-1; clone_size: -; cdr3_nt: TGCAGCGTTGAACGTTTGGGGGGGAGGGGGGACATAAGCTACACCTTC; cdr3_aa: CSVERLGGRGDISYTF
d_call: -; j_call: TRBJ2-7; v_call: TRBV11-2; clone_size: -; cdr3_nt: TGTGCCAGCAGCAATAAAGGGGGGGCGGTCGAGCAGTACTTC; cdr3_aa: CASSNKGGAVEQYF
d_call: -; j_call: TRBJ1-1; v_call: TRBV4-3; clone_size: -; cdr3_nt: TGCGCCAGCAGCCAAGCAGGTTTGAACACTGAAGCTTTCTTT; cdr3_aa: CASSQAGLNTEAFF
d_call: -; j_call: TRBJ1-6; v_call: TRBV7-3; clone_size: few; cdr3_nt: TGTGCCAGCAGCACGGAGGGCCCGTCCTCGCCCCTCCACTTT; cdr3_aa: CASSTEGPSSPLHF
d_call: -; j_call: TRBJ1-2; v_call: TRBV7-3; clone_size: -; cdr3_nt: TGTGCCAGCAGCTTAGGGGCAGACAGTAACTATGGCTACACCTTC; cdr3_aa: CASSLGADSNYGYTF
d_call: -; j_call: TRBJ2-2; v_call: TRBV2; clone_size: -; cdr3_nt: TGTGCCAGCAGTCCAGGGCTCCTCCGGGAGCTGTTTTTT; cdr3_aa: CASSPGLLRELFF
d_call: -; j_call: TRBJ2-1; v_call: TRBV19; clone_size: -; cdr3_nt: TGTGCCAGTAGTATGGCGGGCCACAATGAGCAGTTCTTC; cdr3_aa: CASSMAGHNEQFF
d_call: -; j_call: TRBJ2-7; v_call: TRBV6-1; clone_size: -; cdr3_nt: TGTGCCAGCAGTGAGGCCCTGTGGGGCCTTACTTCCTACGAGCAGTACTTC; cdr3_aa: CASSEALWGLTSYEQYF
d_call: TRBD2; j_call: TRBJ2-7; v_call: TRBV4-3; clone_size: -; cdr3_nt: TGCGCCAGCAGCCAAGCGGCGGGGGTTCTTAACGAGCAGTACTTC; cdr3_aa: CASSQAAGVLNEQYF
d_call: -; j_call: TRBJ1-4; v_call: TRBV5-1; clone_size: few; cdr3_nt: TGCGCCAGCACTCCAGGGGCCATCGGGGTGTTTTTT; cdr3_aa: CASTPGAIGVFF
d_call: -; j_call: TRBJ1-1; v_call: TRBV11-2; clone_size: -; cdr3_nt: TGTGCCAGCAGTACCGTACTTGGGAACACTGAAGCTTTCTTT; cdr3_aa: CASSTVLGNTEAFF
d_call: -; j_call: TRBJ1-6; v_call: TRBV5-8; clone_size: -; cdr3_nt: TGTGCCAGCCGGGAGGCGTCCCTAAGTCCCATTCACCCCCTCCACTTT; cdr3_aa: CASREASLSPIHPLHF
d_call: TRBD2; j_call: TRBJ2-1; v_call: TRBV7-9; clone_size: -; cdr3_nt: TGTGCCAGCAGCTCCAGACTAGCGGGGAAGAATGAGCAGTTCTTC; cdr3_aa: CASSSRLAGKNEQFF
d_call: TRBD1; j_call: TRBJ1-6; v_call: TRBV27; clone_size: -; cdr3_nt: TGTGCCAGCAGTTCGGGACAGGGAGGTTCACCCCTCCACTTT; cdr3_aa: CASSSGQGGSPLHF
d_call: TRBD1; j_call: TRBJ2-1; v_call: TRBV27; clone_size: -; cdr3_nt: TGTGCCAGCAGTTTAAGGGACAGGGTTTACAATGAGCAGTTCTTC; cdr3_aa: CASSLRDRVYNEQFF
d_call: -; j_call: TRBJ2-7; v_call: TRBV27; clone_size: -; cdr3_nt: TGTGCCAGCAGTTTGGGGACACCCAGGGGCGAGCAGTACTTC; cdr3_aa: CASSLGTPRGEQYF
d_call: TRBD2; j_call: TRBJ2-5; v_call: TRBV2; clone_size: -; cdr3_nt: TGTGCCAGCAGTATCGGGGGGGCCGGGACCCAGTACTTC; cdr3_aa: CASSIGGAGTQYF
d_call: -; j_call: TRBJ2-7; v_call: TRBV6-1; clone_size: -; cdr3_nt: TGTGCCAGCAGTGAATTAGGTAGGGGATCGGAGTACTTC; cdr3_aa: CASSELGRGSEYF
d_call: TRBD1; j_call: TRBJ1-6; v_call: TRBV28; clone_size: -; cdr3_nt: TGTGCCAGCAGTTTTGGGGGACAGGGGAGTTCACCCCTCCACTTT; cdr3_aa: CASSFGGQGSSPLHF
d_call: TRBD2; j_call: TRBJ2-1; v_call: TRBV5-1; clone_size: -; cdr3_nt: TGCGCCAGCAGCTTACGGGGGGAGCTATACAATGAGCAGTTCTTC; cdr3_aa: CASSLRGELYNEQFF
d_call: -; j_call: TRBJ1-6; v_call: TRBV18; clone_size: -; cdr3_nt: TGTGCCAGCTCACCACTTACGGAGGGGAATTCACCCCTCCACTTT; cdr3_aa: CASSPLTEGNSPLHF
d_call: TRBD2; j_call: TRBJ2-3; v_call: TRBV5-1; clone_size: -; cdr3_nt: TGCGCCAGCAGCCCAGGGACTAGCGAAGCGCAGTATTTT; cdr3_aa: CASSPGTSEAQYF
d_call: -; j_call: TRBJ1-4; v_call: TRBV15; clone_size: -; cdr3_nt: TGTGCCACCTTCTCGGCGGGCCGGGAGGGAGAAAAACTGTTTTTT; cdr3_aa: CATFSAGREGEKLFF
d_call: -; j_call: TRBJ2-7; v_call: TRBV7-6; clone_size: -; cdr3_nt: TGTGCCAGCAGCTTGGCGGCTAGCACCTACGAGCAGTACTTC; cdr3_aa: CASSLAASTYEQYF
d_call: -; j_call: TRBJ1-2; v_call: TRBV14; clone_size: -; cdr3_nt: TGTGCCAGCAGCCAAGATCATTGGGGCAACCGGGATGGCTACACCTTC; cdr3_aa: CASSQDHWGNRDGYTF
d_call: -; j_call: TRBJ1-2; v_call: TRBV18; clone_size: -; cdr3_nt: TGTGCCAGCTCACCACCAACAGCCAATAATGGCTACACCTTC; cdr3_aa: CASSPPTANNGYTF
d_call: TRBD1; j_call: TRBJ2-7; v_call: TRBV4-3; clone_size: -; cdr3_nt: TGCGCCAGCAGCCAAGAATCGGGACAGCTTTACGAGCAGTACTTC; cdr3_aa: CASSQESGQLYEQYF
d_call: -; j_call: TRBJ2-6; v_call: TRBV22-1; clone_size: -; cdr3_nt: TGTCCTGGGAGTCGAGGTCGAAAGCGAACAAGTCGGGCCAACGTCCTGACTTTC; cdr3_aa: CPGSRGRKRTSRANVLTF
d_call: TRBD2; j_call: TRBJ2-5; v_call: TRBV5-1; clone_size: -; cdr3_nt: TGCGCCAGCAGCTTGGCCTTGGGCGGGGGGGCCTCAGAGACCCAGTACTTC; cdr3_aa: CASSLALGGGASETQYF
d_call: -; j_call: TRBJ1-3; v_call: TRBV7-2; clone_size: few; cdr3_nt: TGTGCCAGCAGCCCACTATCTGGAAACACCATATATTTT; cdr3_aa: CASSPLSGNTIYF
d_call: -; j_call: TRBJ2-5; v_call: TRBV9; clone_size: -; cdr3_nt: TGTGCCAGCAGCGTTAAAGGCGAGTGGGGGAGGGAGACCCAGTACTTC; cdr3_aa: CASSVKGEWGRETQYF
d_call: -; j_call: TRBJ2-7; v_call: TRBV19; clone_size: -; cdr3_nt: TGTGCCAGTAGTATAGGGCCAGGTAAAGGTGAGCAGTACTTC; cdr3_aa: CASSIGPGKGEQYF
d_call: -; j_call: TRBJ1-5; v_call: TRBV5-8; clone_size: -; cdr3_nt: TGTGCCAGCAGCTTATACGGGGGGAGTAGCAATCAGCCCCAGCATTTT; cdr3_aa: CASSLYGGSSNQPQHF
d_call: -; j_call: TRBJ2-1; v_call: TRBV4-1; clone_size: -; cdr3_nt: TGCGCCAGCAGCCAAGACAGACCCGGAGGCCCCAATGAGCAGTTCTTC; cdr3_aa: CASSQDRPGGPNEQFF
d_call: TRBD2; j_call: TRBJ2-7; v_call: TRBV18; clone_size: -; cdr3_nt: TGTGCCAGCTCACCACGACTAGCGGGGGGACCTTCCTACGAGCAGTACTTC; cdr3_aa: CASSPRLAGGPSYEQYF
d_call: TRBD1; j_call: TRBJ2-7; v_call: TRBV4-3; clone_size: once; cdr3_nt: TGCGCCAGCAGCCACCGACAGGGGATCGCCTACGAGCAGTACTTC; cdr3_aa: CASSHRQGIAYEQYF
d_call: TRBD1; j_call: TRBJ1-1; v_call: TRBV12-5; clone_size: -; cdr3_nt: TGTGCTAGTGGCCCCGGGACAGGGGTAACTTTCTTT; cdr3_aa: CASGPGTGVTFF
d_call: -; j_call: TRBJ1-4; v_call: TRBV7-2; clone_size: -; cdr3_nt: TGTGCCAGCAGCACGGGGGGCACGGGTGAAAAACTGTTTTTT; cdr3_aa: CASSTGGTGEKLFF
d_call: TRBD2; j_call: TRBJ2-5; v_call: TRBV4-3; clone_size: -; cdr3_nt: TGCGCCAGCAGCCAAGATATCGGGGGGATTGAGGAGACCCAGTACTTC; cdr3_aa: CASSQDIGGIEETQYF
d_call: -; j_call: TRBJ2-3; v_call: TRBV6-6; clone_size: -; cdr3_nt: TGTGCCAGCAGTTACCCCAAGGGACTGGGCACAGATACGCAGTATTTT; cdr3_aa: CASSYPKGLGTDTQYF